The rows below give T cell receptor beta chains drawn from one sample of a study of memory CD4+ T cells and cytomegalovirus serostatus. The protocol was immunoSEQ multiplex PCR, while the TCRdb copy is restricted to in-frame clones and leaves out a portion. The sample holds 50,000 to 60,000 clones; around 88% are singletons and the top ten take 1.5% to 2%. Sequenced input: memory CD4+ T cells from blood. All receptors derive from an adult in good health and CMV-seropositive. Both conserved end residues are part of each CDR3. Fields, in order: V gene, CDR3 length, J gene, D gene, CDR3 DNA, CDR3 protein. A D gene is named only where the DNA matches it firmly.

v_gene: TRBV2
len: 13
j_gene: TRBJ2-3
d_gene: TRBD2
CDR3nt: TGTGCCAGCACCGGCGGGAGGGGAGATACGCAGTATTTT
CDR3aa: CASTGGRGDTQYF

v_gene: TRBV5-4
len: 13
j_gene: TRBJ2-3
d_gene: -
CDR3nt: TGTGCCAGCAGCCTGGGCAGCACAGATACGCAGTATTTT
CDR3aa: CASSLGSTDTQYF

v_gene: TRBV11-3
len: 15
j_gene: TRBJ2-5
d_gene: -
CDR3nt: TGTGCCAGCAGCTTAGGAGACGGACCCCAAGAGACCCAGTACTTC
CDR3aa: CASSLGDGPQETQYF

v_gene: TRBV18
len: 14
j_gene: TRBJ2-1
d_gene: TRBD1
CDR3nt: TGTGCCAGCTCACCCAGGGACAGCTACAATGAGCAGTTCTTC
CDR3aa: CASSPRDSYNEQFF

v_gene: TRBV6-1
len: 11
j_gene: TRBJ1-4
d_gene: TRBD1
CDR3nt: TGTGCCAGCAGGAACAGGGGAAAACTGTTTTTT
CDR3aa: CASRNRGKLFF

v_gene: TRBV29-1
len: 11
j_gene: TRBJ2-5
d_gene: -
CDR3nt: TGCAGCGGGGGGCAGCAAGAGACCCAGTACTTC
CDR3aa: CSGGQQETQYF

v_gene: TRBV10-3
len: 14
j_gene: TRBJ1-5
d_gene: -
CDR3nt: TGTGCCATCAGTGGGGGGGCTCCTCATCAGCCCCAGCATTTT
CDR3aa: CAISGGAPHQPQHF

v_gene: TRBV5-6
len: 14
j_gene: TRBJ1-4
d_gene: -
CDR3nt: TGTGCCAGCAGCCCGAGGGCCGCGAATGAAAAACTGTTTTTT
CDR3aa: CASSPRAANEKLFF

v_gene: TRBV27
len: 15
j_gene: TRBJ2-6
d_gene: TRBD1
CDR3nt: TGTGCCAGCAGTTCCAGGGGGTCTGGGGCCAACGTCCTGACTTTC
CDR3aa: CASSSRGSGANVLTF

v_gene: TRBV5-8
len: 14
j_gene: TRBJ1-2
d_gene: -
CDR3nt: TGTGCCAGCACCAAACCCGCGGGGAACTATGGCTACACCTTC
CDR3aa: CASTKPAGNYGYTF

v_gene: TRBV2
len: 18
j_gene: TRBJ1-3
d_gene: -
CDR3nt: TGTGCCAGCAGTGGGGAGACAGTGGGACTAACCTCTGGAAACACCATATATTTT
CDR3aa: CASSGETVGLTSGNTIYF